This paragraph covers one T cell receptor (beta chain) sequence. What it recognizes is unknown. The germline V gene has CDR1 SGHTA and CDR2 FQGTGA. The CDR3 length is 14 residues. Trimming removed 2 bases at V and 6 bases at J, with 13 bases between. These data come from a study of T cells in Graves' hyperthyroidism and ophthalmopathy. Background on the study: Peripheral blood samples were taken at initial diagnosis, prior to any treatment. General observations from the study: Blood samples included most of the expanded thyroid clonotypes exceeding 0.001.

Researchers amplified the TCR beta CDR3 regions from RNA transcripts. The TCR CDR3 first-round RT-PCR relied on the HTBI primer set. In TCRdb, the multiplex PCR reads were re-called with MiXCR into one record per CDR3 protein. This repertoire shows some 300,000 distinct CDR3 sequences, about 15% found once; its top ten account for around 33%. The sequenced sample was blood. The TCR sequence derives from a man aged 25-40 years with Graves' hyperthyroidism. The chain combines TRBV7-3 with TRBJ1-2, with no clear D. The DNA of the CDR3 is TGTGCCAGCAGCTTAGGAGGACCGGCTAATGGCTACACCTTC. This translates into CASSLGGPANGYTF.